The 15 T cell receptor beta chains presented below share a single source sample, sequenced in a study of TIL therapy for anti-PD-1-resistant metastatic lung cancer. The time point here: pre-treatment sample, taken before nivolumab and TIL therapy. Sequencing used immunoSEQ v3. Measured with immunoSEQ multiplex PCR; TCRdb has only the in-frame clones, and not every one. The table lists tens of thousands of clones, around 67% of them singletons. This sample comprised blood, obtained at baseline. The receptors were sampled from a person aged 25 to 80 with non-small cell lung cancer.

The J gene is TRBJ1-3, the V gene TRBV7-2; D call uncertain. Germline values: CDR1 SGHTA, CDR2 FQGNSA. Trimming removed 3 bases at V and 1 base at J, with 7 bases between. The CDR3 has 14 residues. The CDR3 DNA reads TGTGCCAGCAGCTTTGCGGGTTCTGGAAACACCATATATTTT. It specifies CASSFAGSGNTIYF.

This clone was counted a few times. DNA for the CDR3: TGTGCCACCAGCAGGCCTAGCGGATACTACGAGCAGTACTTC. It yields the protein CATSRPSGYYEQYF. The V and J genes are TRBV15 and TRBJ2-7; 7 nucleotides align to TRBD2. With 3 bases clipped from V and 3 bases from J, the junction kept 5 bases outside the gene matches. CDR1 LNHNV and CDR2 YYDKDF come from the germline V gene (reference sequence). The CDR3 is made up of 14 amino acids.

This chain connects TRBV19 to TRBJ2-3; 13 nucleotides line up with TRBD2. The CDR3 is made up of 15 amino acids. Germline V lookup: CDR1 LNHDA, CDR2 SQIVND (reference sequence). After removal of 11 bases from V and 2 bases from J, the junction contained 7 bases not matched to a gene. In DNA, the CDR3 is TGTGCCTCAAAGACTAGCGGGGGGTCCACAGATACGCAGTATTTT. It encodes CASKTSGGSTDTQYF.

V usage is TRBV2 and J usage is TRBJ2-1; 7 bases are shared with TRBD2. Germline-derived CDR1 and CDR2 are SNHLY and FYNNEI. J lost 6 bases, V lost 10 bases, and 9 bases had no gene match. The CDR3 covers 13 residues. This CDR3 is CAITGTIPNEQFF. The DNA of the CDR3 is TGTGCCATCACCGGGACTATCCCCAATGAGCAGTTCTTC.

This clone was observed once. The CDR3 nucleotides read TGTGCCAGTAGTATGATCCCTTACCCCGGGGAGCTGTTTTTT. It specifies CASSMIPYPGELFF. The V gene is TRBV19, the J gene TRBJ2-2; D gene unclear. This CDR3 has 14 amino acids. Germline values: CDR1 LNHDA, CDR2 SQIVND (reference sequence). V was pared by 3 bases and J by 6 bases, with 11 bases between.

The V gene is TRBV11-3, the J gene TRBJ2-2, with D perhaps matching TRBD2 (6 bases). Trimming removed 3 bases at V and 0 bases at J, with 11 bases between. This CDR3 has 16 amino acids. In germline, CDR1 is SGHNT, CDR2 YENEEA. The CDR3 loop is CASSLGRTTNTGELFF. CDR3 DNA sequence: TGTGCCAGCAGCTTGGGCAGGACTACGAACACCGGGGAGCTGTTTTTT.

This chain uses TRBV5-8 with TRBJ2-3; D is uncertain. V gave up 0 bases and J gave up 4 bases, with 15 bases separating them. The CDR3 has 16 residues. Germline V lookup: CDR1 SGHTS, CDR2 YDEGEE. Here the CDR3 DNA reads TGTGCCAGCAGCTTGGCCCGGCAGGCCCATCCAGATACGCAGTATTTT. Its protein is CASSLARQAHPDTQYF.

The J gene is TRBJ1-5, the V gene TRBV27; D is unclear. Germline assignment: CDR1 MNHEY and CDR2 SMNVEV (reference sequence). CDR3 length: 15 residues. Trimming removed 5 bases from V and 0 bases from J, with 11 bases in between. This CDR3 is CASSLSPYSNQPQHF. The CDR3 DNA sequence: TGTGCCAGCAGTCTCTCCCCGTATAGCAATCAGCCCCAGCATTTT.

This CDR3 is CASSYSAGRGRDTQYF. The CDR3, as DNA: TGTGCCAGCAGTTACTCAGCGGGCAGGGGGCGAGATACGCAGTATTTT. The chain uses TRBV6-6 and TRBJ2-3; 8 positions agree with TRBD1. This CDR3 has 16 residues. In germline, CDR1 is MNHNY, CDR2 SVGAGI (reference sequence). With V trimmed by 0 bases and J by 5 bases, 7 bases remained unmatched.

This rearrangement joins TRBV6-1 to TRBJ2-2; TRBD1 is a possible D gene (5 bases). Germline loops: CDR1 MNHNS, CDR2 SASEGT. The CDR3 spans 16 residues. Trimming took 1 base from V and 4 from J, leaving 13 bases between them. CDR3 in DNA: TGTGCCAGCAGTGAAGGACAGCTATTATTCACCGGGGAGCTGTTTTTT. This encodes CASSEGQLLFTGELFF.

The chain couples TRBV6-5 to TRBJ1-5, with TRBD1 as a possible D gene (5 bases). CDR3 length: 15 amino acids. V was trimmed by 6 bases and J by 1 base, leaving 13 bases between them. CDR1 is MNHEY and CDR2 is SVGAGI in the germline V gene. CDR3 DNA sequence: TGTGCCAGCAGGAAGGGACGGCAAAGCAATCAGCCCCAGCATTTT. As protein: CASRKGRQSNQPQHF.

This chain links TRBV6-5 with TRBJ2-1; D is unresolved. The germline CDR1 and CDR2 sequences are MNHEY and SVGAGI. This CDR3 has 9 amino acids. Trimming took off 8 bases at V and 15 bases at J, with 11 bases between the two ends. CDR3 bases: TGTGCCAGCGGGCCCCTACCGTTCTTC. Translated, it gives CASGPLPFF.

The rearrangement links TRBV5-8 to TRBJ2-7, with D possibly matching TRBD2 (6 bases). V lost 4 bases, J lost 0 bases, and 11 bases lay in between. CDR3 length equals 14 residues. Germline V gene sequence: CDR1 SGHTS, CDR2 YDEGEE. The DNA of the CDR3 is TGTGCCAGCAGCCCACGGGGGAGCTCCTACGAGCAGTACTTC. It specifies CASSPRGSSYEQYF.

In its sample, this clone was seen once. The CDR3 DNA sequence: TGTGCCAGCAGTTCGACAGGGACAGCTTATCAGCCCCAGCATTTT. It translates to CASSSTGTAYQPQHF. The V gene is TRBV6-5, the J gene TRBJ1-5; 7 nucleotides line up with TRBD1. The germline CDR1 and CDR2 sequences are MNHEY and SVGAGI. Trimming took 4 bases from V and 5 from J; bases not matched to a gene: 8. This CDR3 contains 15 residues.

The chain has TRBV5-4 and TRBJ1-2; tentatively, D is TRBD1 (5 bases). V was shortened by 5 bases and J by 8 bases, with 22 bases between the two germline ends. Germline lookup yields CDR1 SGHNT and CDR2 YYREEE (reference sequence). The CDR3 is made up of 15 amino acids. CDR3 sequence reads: CASRDPSGELYGYTF. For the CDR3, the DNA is TGTGCCAGCAGGGACCCCTCGGGGGAGCTGTACGGCTACACCTTC.